The sequence of this T cell receptor (beta chain) was determined in a study of blood T cell repertoires in COVID-19. Across the whole study: From T cells, B-cell-depleted T cells, or PBMCs came the material, which was cDNA or gDNA.

The sample holds one count of this clone. This study enrolled people aged 18 to 89 from about two dozen US geographic areas. Donors in Cohort 3 who had recovered were those with two negative PCRs, healthcare professional clearance, or resolution of their symptoms. In the authors' methods: Amplifying reference gene primers gave estimates of nucleated cell counts. Profiled with immunoSEQ multiplex PCR; TCRdb holds only in-frame clones, not every one. The DNA was the basis for D and trimming; V, J and clone size are from that table. The sample includes 250,000 to 350,000 clones, 70% to 90% of them seen just once. Germline trimming cut 6 bases from V and 7 bases from J; bases unmatched to any gene: 11. Germline-derived CDR1 and CDR2 are MNHEY and SVGEGT. The CDR3 is made up of 14 amino acids.

The gene calls are TRBV6-2 or TRBV6-3 and TRBJ1-2, with 7 positions matching TRBD1. This TCR was recovered from a woman younger than 45 who had recovered from COVID-19. What was sequenced was PBMCs or T cells enriched from blood (not recorded which). The DNA of the CDR3 is TGTGCCAGCAGCACGGACACAGGGGCTGTTGGCTACACCTTC. Encoded protein: CASSTDTGAVGYTF.